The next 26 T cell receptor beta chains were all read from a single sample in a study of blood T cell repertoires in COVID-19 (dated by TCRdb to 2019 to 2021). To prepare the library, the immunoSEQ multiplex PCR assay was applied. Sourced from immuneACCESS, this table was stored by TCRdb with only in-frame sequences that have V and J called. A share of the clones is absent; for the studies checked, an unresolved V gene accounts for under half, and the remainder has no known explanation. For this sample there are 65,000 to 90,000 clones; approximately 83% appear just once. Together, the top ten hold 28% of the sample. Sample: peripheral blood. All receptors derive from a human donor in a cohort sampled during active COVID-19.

Here the CDR3 reads CASSYSIGQGIIEQYF. The CDR3 DNA sequence: TGTGCCAGCAGTTACTCGATTGGACAGGGGATCATCGAGCAGTACTTC. The chain is built from TRBV6-2 or TRBV6-3 and TRBJ2-7, with 9 bases matching TRBD1. The CDR3 length is 16 residues. V was clipped by 0 bases and J by 6 bases; unmatched bases: 9. Looked up from germline, CDR1 is MNHEY and CDR2 is SVGEGT.

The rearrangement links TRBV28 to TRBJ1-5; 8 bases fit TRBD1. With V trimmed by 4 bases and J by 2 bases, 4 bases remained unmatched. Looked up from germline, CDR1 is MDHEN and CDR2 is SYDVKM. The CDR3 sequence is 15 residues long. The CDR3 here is CASSSGQGGNQPQHF. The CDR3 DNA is TGTGCCAGCAGTTCTGGACAGGGCGGCAATCAGCCCCAGCATTTT.

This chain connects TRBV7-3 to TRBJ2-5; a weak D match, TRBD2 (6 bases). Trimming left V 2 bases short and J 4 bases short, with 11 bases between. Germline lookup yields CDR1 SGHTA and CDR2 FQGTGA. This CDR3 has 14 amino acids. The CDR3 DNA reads TGTGCCAGCAGCTTACGGGGGTATGGAGAGACCCAGTACTTC. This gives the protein CASSLRGYGETQYF.

The DNA of the CDR3 is TGTGCCAGCAGTCTAGCGGGGGGGCGGGATACGCAGTATTTT. Its translation is CASSLAGGRDTQYF. V and J are TRBV3-1 (or the pseudogene TRBV3-2) and TRBJ2-3, with 12 nucleotides matching TRBD2. Germline trimming cut 6 bases from V and 6 bases from J; bases unmatched to any gene: 4. The V gene's germline CDR1 is LGHDT and CDR2 YNNKEL (reference sequence). CDR3 length: 14 residues.

CDR3 nucleotides: TGTGCCAGCAGTCCCCGGACAGGGGGCCGCGATAATTCACCCCTCCACTTT. This encodes CASSPRTGGRDNSPLHF. The chain recombines TRBV28 with TRBJ1-6, with TRBD1 identical over 11 bases. Per the germline V gene, CDR1 is MDHEN and CDR2 is SYDVKM. V trimming: 5 bases; J trimming: 5 bases; junction bases outside the gene matches: 8. The CDR3 has 17 residues.

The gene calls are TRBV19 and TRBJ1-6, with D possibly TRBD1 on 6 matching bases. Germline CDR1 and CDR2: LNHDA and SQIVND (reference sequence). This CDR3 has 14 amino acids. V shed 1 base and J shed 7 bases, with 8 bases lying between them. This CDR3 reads CASSIAGVNSPLHF. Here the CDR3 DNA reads TGTGCCAGTAGTATAGCAGGGGTAAATTCACCCCTCCACTTT.

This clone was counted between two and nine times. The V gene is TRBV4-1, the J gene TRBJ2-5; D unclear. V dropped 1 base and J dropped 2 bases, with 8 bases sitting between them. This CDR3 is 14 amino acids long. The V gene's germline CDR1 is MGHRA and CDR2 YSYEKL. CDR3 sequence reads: CASSQVPEQETQYF. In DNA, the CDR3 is TGCGCCAGCAGCCAAGTCCCGGAGCAAGAGACCCAGTACTTC.

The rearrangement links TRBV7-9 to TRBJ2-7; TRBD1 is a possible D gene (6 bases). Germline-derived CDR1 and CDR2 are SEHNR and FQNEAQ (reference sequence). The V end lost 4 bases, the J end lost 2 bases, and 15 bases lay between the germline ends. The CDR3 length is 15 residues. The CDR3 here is CASSSPQGPPYEQYF. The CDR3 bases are TGTGCCAGCAGCTCGCCGCAGGGGCCGCCCTACGAGCAGTACTTC.

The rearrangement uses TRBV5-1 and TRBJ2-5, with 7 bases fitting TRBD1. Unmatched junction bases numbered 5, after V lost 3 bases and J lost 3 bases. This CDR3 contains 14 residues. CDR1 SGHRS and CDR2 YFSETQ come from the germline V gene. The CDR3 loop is CASSYRTGEETQYF. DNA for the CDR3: TGCGCCAGCAGCTATCGGACAGGAGAAGAGACCCAGTACTTC. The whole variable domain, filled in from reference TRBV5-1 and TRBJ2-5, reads KAGVTQTPRYLIKTRGQQVTLSCSPISGHRSVSWYQQTPGQGLQFLFEYFSETQRNKGNFPGRFSGRQFSNSRSEMNVSTLELGDSALYLCASSYRTGEETQYFGPGTRLLVL.

The CDR3: CASSRTATNEKLFF. The CDR3 DNA reads as TGTGCCAGCAGTCGGACAGCAACTAATGAAAAACTGTTTTTT. V gene TRBV6-5 combines with J gene TRBJ1-4; perhaps TRBD1 as D (6 bases). Germline V lookup: CDR1 MNHEY, CDR2 SVGAGI. V lost 5 bases to trimming and J lost 0 bases, with 7 bases between them. The CDR3 extends over 14 amino acids.

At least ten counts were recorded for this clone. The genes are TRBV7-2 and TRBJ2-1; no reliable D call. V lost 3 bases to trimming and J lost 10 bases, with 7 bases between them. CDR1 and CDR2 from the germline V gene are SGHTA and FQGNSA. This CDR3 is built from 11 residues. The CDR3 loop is CASSFHGEQFF. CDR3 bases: TGTGCCAGCAGCTTTCACGGGGAGCAGTTCTTC.

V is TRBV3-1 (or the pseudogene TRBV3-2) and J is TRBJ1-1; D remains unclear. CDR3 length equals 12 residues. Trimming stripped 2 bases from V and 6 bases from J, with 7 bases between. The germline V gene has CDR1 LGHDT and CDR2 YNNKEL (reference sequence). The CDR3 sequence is CASSQWSAEAFF. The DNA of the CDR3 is TGTGCCAGCAGCCAATGGAGTGCTGAAGCTTTCTTT.

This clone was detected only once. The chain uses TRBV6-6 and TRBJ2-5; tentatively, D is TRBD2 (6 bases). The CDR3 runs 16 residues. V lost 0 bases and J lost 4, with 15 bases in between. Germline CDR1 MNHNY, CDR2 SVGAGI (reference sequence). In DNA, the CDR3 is TGTGCCAGCAGTTACTCGATTCTAGCGTTGCGAGAGACCCAGTACTTC. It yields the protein CASSYSILALRETQYF.

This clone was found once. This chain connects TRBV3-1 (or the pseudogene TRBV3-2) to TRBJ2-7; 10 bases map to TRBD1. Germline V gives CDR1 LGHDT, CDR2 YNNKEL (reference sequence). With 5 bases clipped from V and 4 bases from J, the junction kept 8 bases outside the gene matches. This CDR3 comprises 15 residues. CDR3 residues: CASSETPGQGYEQYF. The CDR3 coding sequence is TGTGCCAGCAGCGAAACACCGGGACAGGGGTACGAGCAGTACTTC.

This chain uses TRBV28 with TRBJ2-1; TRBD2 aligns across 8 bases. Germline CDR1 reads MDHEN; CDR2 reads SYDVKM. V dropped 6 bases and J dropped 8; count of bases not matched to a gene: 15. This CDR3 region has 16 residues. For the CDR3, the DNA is TGTGCCAGCAGACCCGGGATGCGGGGGGCTGGGGATGAGCAGTTCTTC. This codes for CASRPGMRGAGDEQFF.

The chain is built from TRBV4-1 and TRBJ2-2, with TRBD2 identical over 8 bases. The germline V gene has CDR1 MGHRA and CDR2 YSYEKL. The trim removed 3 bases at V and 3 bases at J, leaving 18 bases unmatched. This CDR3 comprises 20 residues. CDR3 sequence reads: CASSQTVKRKAGGYTGELFF. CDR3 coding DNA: TGCGCCAGCAGCCAGACCGTTAAGAGGAAGGCGGGGGGCTACACCGGGGAGCTGTTTTTT.

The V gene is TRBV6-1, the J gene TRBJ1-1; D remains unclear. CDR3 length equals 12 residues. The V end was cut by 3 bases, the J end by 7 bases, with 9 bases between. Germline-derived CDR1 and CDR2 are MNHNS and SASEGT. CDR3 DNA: TGTGCCAGCAGTGAGGAGGGTGGTGAAGCTTTCTTT. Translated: CASSEEGGEAFF.

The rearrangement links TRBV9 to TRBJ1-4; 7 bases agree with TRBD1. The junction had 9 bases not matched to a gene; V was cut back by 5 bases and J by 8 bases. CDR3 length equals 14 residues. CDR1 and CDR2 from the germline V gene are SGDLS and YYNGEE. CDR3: CASSYRGSGEKLFF. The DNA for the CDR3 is TGTGCCAGCAGTTACAGGGGATCGGGAGAAAAACTGTTTTTT.

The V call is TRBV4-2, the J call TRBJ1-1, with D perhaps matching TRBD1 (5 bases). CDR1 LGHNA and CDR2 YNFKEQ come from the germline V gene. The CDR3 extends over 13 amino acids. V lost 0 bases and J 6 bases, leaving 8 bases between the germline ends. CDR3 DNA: TGTGCCAGCAGCCAAGAATGGACACCTGAAGCTTTCTTT. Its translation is CASSQEWTPEAFF.

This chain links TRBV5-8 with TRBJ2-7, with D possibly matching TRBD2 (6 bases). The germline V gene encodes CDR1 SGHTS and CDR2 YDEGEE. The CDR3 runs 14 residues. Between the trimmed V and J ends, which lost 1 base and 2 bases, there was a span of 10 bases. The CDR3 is CASSLYPGAYEQYF. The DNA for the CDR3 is TGTGCCAGCAGCTTGTACCCGGGGGCCTACGAGCAGTACTTC.

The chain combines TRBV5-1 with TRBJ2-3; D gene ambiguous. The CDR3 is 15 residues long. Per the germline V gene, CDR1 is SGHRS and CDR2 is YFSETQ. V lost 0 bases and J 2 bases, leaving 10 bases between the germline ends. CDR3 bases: TGCGCCAGCAGCTTGGGGGCTTCAACCACAGATACGCAGTATTTT. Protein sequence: CASSLGASTTDTQYF.

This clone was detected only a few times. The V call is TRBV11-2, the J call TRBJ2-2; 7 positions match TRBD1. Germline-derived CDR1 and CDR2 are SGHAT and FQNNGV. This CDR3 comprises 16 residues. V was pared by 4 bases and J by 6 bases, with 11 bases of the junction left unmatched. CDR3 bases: TGTGCCAGCAGCTACCCCGGGACAGTTAGTGCCGGGGAGCTGTTTTTT. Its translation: CASSYPGTVSAGELFF. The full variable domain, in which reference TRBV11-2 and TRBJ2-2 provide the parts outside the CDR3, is EAGVAQSPRYKIIEKRQSVAFWCNPISGHATLYWYQQILGQGPKLLIQFQNNGVVDDSQLPKDRFSAERLKGVDSTLKIQPAKLEDSAVYLCASSYPGTVSAGELFFGEGSRLTVL.

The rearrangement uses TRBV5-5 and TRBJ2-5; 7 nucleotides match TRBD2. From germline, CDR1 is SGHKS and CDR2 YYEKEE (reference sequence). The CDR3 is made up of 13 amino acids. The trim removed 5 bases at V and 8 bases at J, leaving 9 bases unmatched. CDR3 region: CASSGGGYSTQYF. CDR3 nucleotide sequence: TGTGCCAGCAGTGGGGGAGGGTATAGCACCCAGTACTTC.

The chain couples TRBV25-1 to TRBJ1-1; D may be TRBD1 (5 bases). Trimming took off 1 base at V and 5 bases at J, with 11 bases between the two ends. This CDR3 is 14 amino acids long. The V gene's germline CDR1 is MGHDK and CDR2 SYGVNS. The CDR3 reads CASSELGGRTEAFF. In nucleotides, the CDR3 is TGTGCCAGCAGTGAATTGGGGGGGAGGACTGAAGCTTTCTTT.

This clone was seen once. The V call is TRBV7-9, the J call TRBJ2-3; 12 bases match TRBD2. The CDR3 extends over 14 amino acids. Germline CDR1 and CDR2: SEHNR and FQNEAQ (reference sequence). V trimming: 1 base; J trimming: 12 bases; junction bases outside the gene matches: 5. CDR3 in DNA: TGTGCCAGCAGCTTAGAAGCTAGCGGGGGGGTTCAGTATTTT. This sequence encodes CASSLEASGGVQYF.

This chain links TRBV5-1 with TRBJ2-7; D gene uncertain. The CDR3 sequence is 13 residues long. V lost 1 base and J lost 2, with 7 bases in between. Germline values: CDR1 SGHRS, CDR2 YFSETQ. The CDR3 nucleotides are TGCGCCAGCAGCTTGCAACAGACCTACGAGCAGTACTTC. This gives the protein CASSLQQTYEQYF.